Described below is a single TCR beta chain sequence and its context. With 3 bases removed from V and 7 bases from J, the gap between germline ends came to 12 bases. This CDR3 is built from 13 residues. Here immunoSEQ multiplex PCR was the method, and the copy in TCRdb shows in-frame clones only, minus some. The sample has about 240,000 clones, approximately 90% seen once. The sample belongs to a study of blood T cell repertoires in COVID-19. Study details: The cDNA or gDNA used as material had been derived from T cells, B-cell-depleted T cells, or PBMCs.

The sequencing input was PBMCs or T cells enriched from blood (not recorded which). The chain uses TRBV12-3 or TRBV12-4 and TRBJ2-5; no definite D call. The receptor was isolated from a man between 40 and 49 years old who had recovered from COVID-19. As DNA, the CDR3 is TGTGCCAGCAGTTTCGAGACGCGCGGGACCCAGTACTTC. It is translated as CASSFETRGTQYF.